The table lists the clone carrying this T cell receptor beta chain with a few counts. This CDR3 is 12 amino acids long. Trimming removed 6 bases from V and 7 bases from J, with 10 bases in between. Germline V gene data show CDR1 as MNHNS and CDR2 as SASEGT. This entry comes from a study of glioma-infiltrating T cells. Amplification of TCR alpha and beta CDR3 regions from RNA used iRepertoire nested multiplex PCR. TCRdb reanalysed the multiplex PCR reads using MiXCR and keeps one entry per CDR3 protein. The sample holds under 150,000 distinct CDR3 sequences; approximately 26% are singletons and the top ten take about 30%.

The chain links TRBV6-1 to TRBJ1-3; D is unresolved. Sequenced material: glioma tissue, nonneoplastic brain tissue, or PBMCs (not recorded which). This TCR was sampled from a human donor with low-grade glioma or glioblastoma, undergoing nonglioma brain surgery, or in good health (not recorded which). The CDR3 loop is CASRDRGNTIYF. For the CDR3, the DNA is TGTGCCAGCAGGGATAGAGGGAACACCATATATTTT.